The rows below give T cell receptor beta chains drawn from one sample of a study of OX40 agonist ivuxolimab in advanced cancers. Generated by immunoSEQ multiplex PCR, the TCRdb table keeps only in-frame clones and is missing some. The table shows about 28,000 clones, with more than 75% occurring only once. Specimen: CD4+ or CD8+ T cells sorted from blood, collected in a trial of the OX40 agonist ivuxolimab. The receptors were gathered from an adult with an advanced solid tumor such as melanoma, head and neck, liver or kidney cancer. CDR3s include the opening cysteine and the closing phenylalanine or tryptophan.

TRBJ2-3 TRBV4-1 CASSFRDTQYF
TRBJ1-5 TRBV7-8 CASTEEGYSNQPQHF
TRBJ2-3 TRBV7-9 CASSPTDTQYF
TRBJ1-6 TRBV4-2 CASSQDRTYNSPLHF
TRBJ2-3 TRBV6-5 CASSYGGGPDTQYF
TRBJ2-2 TRBV28 CATAVYKNTGELFF
TRBJ1-2 TRBV5-4 CASSLGVWTAVNYGYTF
TRBJ1-2 TRBV6-5 CASNGGITYGYTF
TRBJ2-7 TRBV6-5 CASSPPYPYEQYF
TRBJ2-2 TRBV28 CASTLLRERETGELFF
TRBJ1-4 TRBV11-1 CASSSPGSKLFF
TRBJ2-7 TRBV7-9 CASSSETGRYEQYF
TRBJ2-7 TRBV6-1 CASSEDVGTAAYEQYF
TRBJ1-1 TRBV27 CASSFGPGEAFF
TRBJ1-4 TRBV5-1 CASSRRDSPRKLFF
TRBJ2-1 TRBV4-1 CASSPTGDEQFF
TRBJ2-3 TRBV11-2 CASSSAGSTDTQYF
TRBJ1-2 TRBV21-1 CASSKEGANYGYTF
TRBJ2-7 TRBV12-5 CASARGDTYYEQYF
TRBJ2-3 TRBV7-8 CASSSITTSTDTQYF
TRBJ2-2 TRBV27 CASSLFRGPEYSGELFF
TRBJ2-7 TRBV7-8 CASSLPGVRDEQYF
TRBJ2-1 TRBV6-6 CASSYLQGDEQFF
TRBJ2-7 TRBV5-1 CASSPSTSGYEQYF
TRBJ1-2 TRBV19 CASSISAGANYGYTF
TRBJ2-3 TRBV7-9 CASSLESFSLADTQYF
TRBJ1-3 TRBV5-1 CASSLGSGGSGNTIYF
TRBJ2-7 TRBV6-1 CASSDWDRYSGEQYF